This TCR beta chain was recorded in a study of control samples from healthy donors and cancer patients (dated by TCRdb to about 2020). As for this clone: Its antigen target is currently unknown. Base qualities were left out, and no much larger clone turns up one base away. Distinct nucleotide sequences in the sample also encode this CDR3.

Library preparation used the immunoSEQ multiplex PCR assay. Here the immuneACCESS table is served through TCRdb, limited to in-frame sequences with V and J called. Missing clones are a known gap in these copies; in checked studies unresolved V genes cover under half, and the rest lacks a known reason. The sample includes 70,000 to 75,000 clones, with 94% observed a single time. The ten largest account for around 2.8% of the sample. Based on the germline V gene (reference sequence), the CDR1 and CDR2 sequences are LGHDT and YNNKEL. Cut back by 3 bases and 2 bases, the V and J ends lie 9 bases apart. The CDR3 starts with the cysteine, ends with the phenylalanine, and has 14 residues. The DNA shown is the 42-base CDR3, in frame from base 1.

Sequencing was carried out using blood. The chain is assembled from TRBV3-1 (or the pseudogene TRBV3-2) and TRBJ2-3; no D segment can be confidently identified. The origin of this receptor is a woman younger than 45 in good health. The CDR3 corresponds to CASSHRGSTDTQYF. Here is the DNA: TGTGCCAGCAGCCATAGAGGCTCCACAGATACGCAGTATTTT.